These T cell receptor beta chains were read from a single sample in a study of chemoradiotherapy in HPV16-positive cancers. Sequencing was performed with immunoSEQ multiplex PCR; in TCRdb, only in-frame clones are kept and a portion is missing. The table records 20,000 or so clones, approximately 90% of them present only once. The sequencing used blood, collected from a patient who underwent chemoradiotherapy. These receptors all stem from a human donor with HPV-associated anogenital cancer. Both conserved end residues are part of each CDR3. A D gene is named only where the DNA matches it firmly.

>TRBV4-1|TRBJ1-3|TRBD1
TGCGCCAGCAGCCGAATGGGACAGCTACTATCTGGAAACACCATATATTTT
CASSRMGQLLSGNTIYF
>TRBV19|TRBJ1-4|NA
TGTGCCAGTATTAAGAGGGACGGCGGAACTAATGAAAAACTGTTTTTT
CASIKRDGGTNEKLFF
>TRBV6-1|TRBJ1-2|NA
TGTGCCAGCAGTGAATTACGGGGAGGGTTCTATGGCTACACCTTC
CASSELRGGFYGYTF
>TRBV5-1|TRBJ2-7|NA
TGCGCCAGCAGCTCTAGCTACGAGCAGTACTTC
CASSSSYEQYF
>TRBV29-1|TRBJ1-1|TRBD1
TGCAGCGTTGCTTTAAGGGGGCAAGGGGCTTTCTTT
CSVALRGQGAFF
>TRBV1|TRBJ2-7|NA
TGCACCAGCAGCCAAGCTTTCGTTGACAGGAGGGTTTACGAGCAGTACTTC
CTSSQAFVDRRVYEQYF
>TRBV15|TRBJ1-5|TRBD1
TGTGCCACCAGCAGCAGACAGGGAAACCAGCCCCAGCATTTT
CATSSRQGNQPQHF
>TRBV28|TRBJ2-3|NA
TGTGCCACCGCGGTGGGACCTTCCACAGATACGCAGTATTTT
CATAVGPSTDTQYF
>TRBV10-3|TRBJ1-5|NA
TGTGCCATCAGTGAGGGAGCGGATCAGCCCCAGCATTTT
CAISEGADQPQHF
>TRBV6-1|TRBJ1-6|TRBD1
TGTGCCAGCAGGGAAGGGACAGAAAATAATTCACCCCTCCACTTT
CASREGTENNSPLHF